Given below is one T cell receptor (beta chain) in context. This clonotype was picked up many times. The antigen it recognizes is unknown. No quality values exist for individual bases; no much larger clone is one base distant. Reading the label with the study, this specimen's treatment or condition is: live attenuated yellow fever vaccine strain. A standard Ficoll-Paque protocol was used to isolate PBMCs from peripheral blood. Dynabeads CD4 and CD8 positive selection kits were used to isolate CD4 and CD8 T-cell fractions. TriZol was used to extract RNA from bulk PBMCs, CD4 and CD8 fractions, and dextramer-positive and dextramer-negative fractions. Including cysteine and phenylalanine, the CDR3 has 13 amino acids. CDR3 DNA only is kept here, 39 bases in frame from base 1. The junction carries 8 bases between V and J, which are trimmed by 5 bases and 4 bases respectively. From the germline V gene, CDR1 is SGHTA and CDR2 is FQGNSA.

Synthesis of TCR cDNA relied on 5'RACE template switching, a step that introduced a universal primer site along with unique molecular identifiers. Priming of cDNA synthesis was performed from both the TCR alpha and TCR beta constant segments. Library amplification involved two PCR steps, and the second step added sample barcodes and sequencing adapters. Sequencing of libraries was performed on Illumina HiSeq 2500 (2x100 bp) or NovaSeq (2x150 bp). Per the source publication's procedure: Reads were demultiplexed and collapsed into UMI consensus sequences with MIGEC, and V(D)J alignment was performed with MiXCR. Vaccine-responding clonotypes were identified with edgeR using replicate PBMC samples, with FDR below 0.01 and a log2 fold change above 5 up to day 15 being required. Each bulk clonotype received a CD4 or CD8 identity based on whether the sequenced CD4 or CD8 repertoire contained that clonotype at higher abundance. TCRdb trimmed the raw reads at Q25, called clones with MiXCR and kept productive beta chains. Here each entry gathers all rows of one CDR3 protein and keeps the most common genes and DNA. For this entry, the V and J calls and clone size follow TCRdb and not the study's own pipeline. The sample has 90,000 to 150,000 distinct CDR3 sequences on record, about 6.8% of them singletons. Approximately 2.7% of the sample is held by the ten biggest clonotypes.

This sample was taken from a study of T cells after yellow fever vaccination (dated by TCRdb to the late 2010s). About the full investigation: The SMART-Seq v4 Ultra Low Input RNA kit was used to prepare libraries from fractions with low cell numbers. To follow T-cell clones before and after both primary and booster YFV17D yellow fever vaccination, bulk TCR alpha and beta repertoires underwent longitudinal sequencing. Two healthy male donors, one aged 18 to 29 and one aged 30 to 39 years, were included in the cohort. Blood was drawn at multiple timepoints before and after primary and secondary immunization, with bulk PBMC replicates and cell subsets isolated.

What the study reported, not specific to this receptor: A small fraction of clonotypes appeared in both the CD4 and CD8 compartments, likely as a result of convergent recombination. FACS-sorted repertoires could contain abundant contaminating clonotypes from the bulk population, so computational filtering was required. Compared with the primary T-cell response, the secondary T-cell response was weaker but faster, peaking on day 5 rather than day 15. Most clones expanded after primary vaccination (almost 97% of CD4 and 88% of CD8) were re-detected after the booster, suggesting that broad memory maintenance occurred. Because the study included only two donors, the extent to which the findings can be generalized is limited.

The clonotype was recovered from a man between 18 and 29 years old who received the YFV17D yellow fever vaccine. The sample was CD4+ T cells sorted from PBMCs, taken about 41 days after the first yellow fever vaccination. The receptor chain draws on TRBV7-2 and TRBJ2-2; the D gene cannot be resolved reliably. The DNA reads TGTGCCAGCAGCCCGACCTCCACCGGGGAGCTGTTTTTT. This is translated as CASSPTSTGELFF.